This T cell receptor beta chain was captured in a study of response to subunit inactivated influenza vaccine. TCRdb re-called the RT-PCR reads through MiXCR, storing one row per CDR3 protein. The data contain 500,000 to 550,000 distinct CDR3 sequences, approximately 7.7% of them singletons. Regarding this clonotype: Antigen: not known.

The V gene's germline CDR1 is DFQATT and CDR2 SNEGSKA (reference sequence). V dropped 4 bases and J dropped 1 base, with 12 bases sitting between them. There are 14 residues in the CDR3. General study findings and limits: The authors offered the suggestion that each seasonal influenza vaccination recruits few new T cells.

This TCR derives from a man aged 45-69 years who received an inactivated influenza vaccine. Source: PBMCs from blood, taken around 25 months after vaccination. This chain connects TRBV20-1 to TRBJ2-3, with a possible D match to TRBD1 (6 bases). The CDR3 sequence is CSATTGYGTDTQYF. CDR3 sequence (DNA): TGCAGTGCTACTACAGGGTACGGCACAGATACGCAGTATTTT.